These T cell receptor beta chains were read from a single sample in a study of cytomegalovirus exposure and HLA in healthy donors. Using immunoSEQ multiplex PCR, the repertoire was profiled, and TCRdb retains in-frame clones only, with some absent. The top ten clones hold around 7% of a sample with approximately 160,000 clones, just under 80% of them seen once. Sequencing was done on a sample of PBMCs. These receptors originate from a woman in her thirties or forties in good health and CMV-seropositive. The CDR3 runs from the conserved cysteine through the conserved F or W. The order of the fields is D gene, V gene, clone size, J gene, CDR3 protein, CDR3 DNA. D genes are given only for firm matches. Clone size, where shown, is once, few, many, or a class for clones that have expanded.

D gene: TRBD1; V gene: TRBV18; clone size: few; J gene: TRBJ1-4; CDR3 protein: CASSPGQVGTGEKLFF; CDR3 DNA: TGTGCCAGCTCACCGGGACAGGTGGGGACAGGAGAAAAACTGTTTTTT
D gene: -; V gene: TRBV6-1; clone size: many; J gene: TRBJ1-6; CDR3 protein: CASTPRVKDSPLHF; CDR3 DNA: TGTGCCAGCACCCCTCGGGTCAAGGATTCACCCCTCCACTTT
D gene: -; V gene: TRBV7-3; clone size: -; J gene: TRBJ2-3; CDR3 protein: CASSRGPGEQYF; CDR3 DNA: TGTGCCAGCAGCCGAGGCCCCGGGGAGCAGTATTTT
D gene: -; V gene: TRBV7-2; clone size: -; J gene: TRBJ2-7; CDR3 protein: CASSLRGGSYEQYF; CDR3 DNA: TGTGCCAGCAGCTTGAGAGGGGGATCCTACGAGCAGTACTTC
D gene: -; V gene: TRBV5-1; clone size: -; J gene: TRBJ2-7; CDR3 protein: CASSLAGGPSYEQYF; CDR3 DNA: TGCGCCAGCAGCTTGGCCGGGGGGCCCTCCTACGAGCAGTACTTC
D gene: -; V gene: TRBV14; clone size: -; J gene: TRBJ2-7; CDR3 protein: CASMRTVTYEQYF; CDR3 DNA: TGTGCCAGCATGAGGACAGTTACCTACGAGCAGTACTTC
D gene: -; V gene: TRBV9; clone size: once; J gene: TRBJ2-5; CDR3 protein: CASNPTGPETQYF; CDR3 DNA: TGTGCCAGCAATCCCACAGGGCCCGAGACCCAGTACTTC
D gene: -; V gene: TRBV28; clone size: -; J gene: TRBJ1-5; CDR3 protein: CASNPQGQPQHF; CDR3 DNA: TGTGCCAGCAATCCTCAGGGCCAGCCCCAGCATTTT
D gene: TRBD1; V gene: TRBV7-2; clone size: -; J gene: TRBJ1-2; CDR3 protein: CASSLDAGGNNYGYTF; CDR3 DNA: TGTGCCAGCAGCTTAGATGCAGGGGGCAATAACTATGGCTACACCTTC
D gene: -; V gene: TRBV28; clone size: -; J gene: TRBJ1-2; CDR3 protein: CASSPPGDAPGYTF; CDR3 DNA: TGTGCCAGCAGTCCCCCAGGGGACGCACCCGGCTACACCTTC
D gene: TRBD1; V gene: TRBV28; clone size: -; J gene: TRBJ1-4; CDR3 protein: CASTLGQGGEKLFF; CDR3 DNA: TGTGCCAGCACCCTGGGACAGGGTGGCGAAAAACTGTTTTTT
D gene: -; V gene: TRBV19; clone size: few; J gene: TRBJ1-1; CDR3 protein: CASSTQPARGAVNTEAFF; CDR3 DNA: TGTGCCAGTAGTACACAACCCGCCCGGGGGGCTGTGAACACTGAAGCTTTCTTT
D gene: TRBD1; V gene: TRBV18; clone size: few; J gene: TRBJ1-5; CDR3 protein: CASSLGQANQPQHF; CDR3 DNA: TGTGCCAGCTCACTCGGACAGGCGAATCAGCCCCAGCATTTT
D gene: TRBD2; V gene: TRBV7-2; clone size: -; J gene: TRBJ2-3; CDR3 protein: CASRTNSGGPGDTQYF; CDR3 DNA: TGTGCCAGCAGAACAAATAGCGGGGGGCCGGGGGATACGCAGTATTTT
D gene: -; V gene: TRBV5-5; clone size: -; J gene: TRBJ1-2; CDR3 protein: CASSLGDSAPYGYTF; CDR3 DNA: TGTGCCAGCAGCTTGGGGGACTCAGCACCTTATGGCTACACCTTC
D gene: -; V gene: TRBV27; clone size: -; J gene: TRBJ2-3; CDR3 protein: CASSFSSLTDTQYF; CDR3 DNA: TGTGCCAGCAGTTTTTCGAGTTTGACAGATACGCAGTATTTT
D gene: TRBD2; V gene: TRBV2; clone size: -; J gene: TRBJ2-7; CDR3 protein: CASGNGMTSDFYEQYF; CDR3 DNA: TGTGCCAGCGGGAATGGGATGACTAGCGACTTCTACGAGCAGTACTTC
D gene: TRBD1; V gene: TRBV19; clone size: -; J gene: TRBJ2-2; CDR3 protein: CASRDRAAGELFF; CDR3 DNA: TGTGCCAGTCGGGACAGGGCGGCCGGGGAGCTGTTTTTT
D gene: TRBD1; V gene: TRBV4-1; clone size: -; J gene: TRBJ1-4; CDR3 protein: CASSLTGAPNEKLFF; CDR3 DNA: TGCGCCAGCAGCCTCACAGGGGCCCCTAATGAAAAACTGTTTTTT
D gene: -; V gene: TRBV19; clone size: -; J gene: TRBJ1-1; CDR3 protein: CASSIAGGTEAFF; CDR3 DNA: TGTGCCAGTAGTATAGCTGGAGGTACTGAAGCTTTCTTT
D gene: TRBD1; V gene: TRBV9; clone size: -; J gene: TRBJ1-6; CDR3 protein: CASSVGDRVVSSPLHF; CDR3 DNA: TGTGCCAGCAGCGTAGGGGACAGGGTTGTGAGTTCACCCCTCCACTTT
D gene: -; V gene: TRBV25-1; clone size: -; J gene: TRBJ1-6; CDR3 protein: CASSEYRGTNNSPLHF; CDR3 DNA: TGTGCCAGCAGTGAATATCGGGGGACCAATAATTCACCCCTCCACTTT
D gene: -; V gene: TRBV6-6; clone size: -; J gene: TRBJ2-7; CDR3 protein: CASRNSGLLYEQYF; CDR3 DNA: TGTGCCAGCAGAAATTCTGGACTTCTCTACGAGCAGTACTTC
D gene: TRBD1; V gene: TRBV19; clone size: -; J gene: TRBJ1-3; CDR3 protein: CASSIVKGAAGNTIYF; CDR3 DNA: TGTGCCAGTAGTATAGTTAAGGGGGCAGCCGGAAACACCATATATTTT
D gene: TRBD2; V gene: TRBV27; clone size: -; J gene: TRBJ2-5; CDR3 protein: CASRSAGVGETQYF; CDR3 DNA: TGTGCCAGCAGGTCAGCGGGGGTTGGAGAGACCCAGTACTTC
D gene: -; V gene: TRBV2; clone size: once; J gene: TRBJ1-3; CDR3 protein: CASSTTGGNTIYF; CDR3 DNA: TGTGCCAGCAGTACGACGGGTGGAAACACCATATATTTT
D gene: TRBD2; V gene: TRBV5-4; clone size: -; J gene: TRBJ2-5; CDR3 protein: CAETSGGASETQYF; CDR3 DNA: TGTGCCGAAACTAGCGGGGGGGCCTCAGAGACCCAGTACTTC
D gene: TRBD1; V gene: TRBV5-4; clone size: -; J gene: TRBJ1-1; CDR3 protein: CASSSGQGTTEAFF; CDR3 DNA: TGTGCCAGCAGCTCAGGACAGGGGACCACTGAAGCTTTCTTT
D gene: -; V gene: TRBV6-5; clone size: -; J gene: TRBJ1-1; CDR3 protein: CASSFQGLNTEAFF; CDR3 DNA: TGTGCCAGCAGTTTCCAGGGTTTGAACACTGAAGCTTTCTTT
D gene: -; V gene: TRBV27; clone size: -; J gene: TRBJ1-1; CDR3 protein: CASRPSTLGPMNTEAFF; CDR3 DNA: TGTGCCAGCAGACCTTCAACCCTGGGCCCCATGAACACTGAAGCTTTCTTT
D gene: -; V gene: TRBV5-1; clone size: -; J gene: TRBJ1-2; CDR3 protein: CASSLRGYGYTF; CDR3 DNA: TGCGCCAGCAGCTTGAGAGGGTATGGCTACACCTTC
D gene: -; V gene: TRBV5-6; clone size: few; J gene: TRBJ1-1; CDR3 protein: CASTNWPGDTEAFF; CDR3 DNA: TGTGCCAGCACTAATTGGCCGGGGGACACTGAAGCTTTCTTT
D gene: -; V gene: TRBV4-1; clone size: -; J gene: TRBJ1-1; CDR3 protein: CASGGPGGGNTEAFF; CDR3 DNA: TGCGCCAGCGGCGGCCCCGGGGGGGGCAACACTGAAGCTTTCTTT
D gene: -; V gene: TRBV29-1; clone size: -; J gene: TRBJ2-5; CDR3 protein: CSVLGPGVEETQYF; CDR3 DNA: TGCAGCGTTCTCGGTCCGGGGGTGGAAGAGACCCAGTACTTC
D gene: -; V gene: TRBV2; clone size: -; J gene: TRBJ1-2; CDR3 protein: CANGQSYGYTF; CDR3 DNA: TGTGCCAATGGACAGTCCTATGGCTACACCTTC
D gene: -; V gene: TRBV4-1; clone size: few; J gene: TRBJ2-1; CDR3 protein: CASSQRQGFDEQFF; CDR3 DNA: TGCGCCAGCAGCCAACGGCAGGGTTTCGATGAGCAGTTCTTC
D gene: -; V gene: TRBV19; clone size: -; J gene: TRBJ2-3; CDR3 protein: CASSMGTSSATDTQYF; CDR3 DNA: TGTGCCAGTAGTATGGGCACATCCTCCGCCACAGATACGCAGTATTTT
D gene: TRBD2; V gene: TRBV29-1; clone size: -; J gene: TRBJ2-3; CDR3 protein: CSGIAGTTQYF; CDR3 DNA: TGCAGCGGGATAGCGGGGACTACGCAGTATTTT
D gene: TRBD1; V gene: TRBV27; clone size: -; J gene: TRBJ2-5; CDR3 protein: CASSPTGTGQETQYF; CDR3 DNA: TGTGCCAGCAGTCCAACCGGGACAGGCCAAGAGACCCAGTACTTC
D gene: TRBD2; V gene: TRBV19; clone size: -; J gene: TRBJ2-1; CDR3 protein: CASSMLAGGAGEQFF; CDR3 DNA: TGTGCCAGTAGTATGCTAGCGGGGGGGGCAGGTGAGCAGTTCTTC
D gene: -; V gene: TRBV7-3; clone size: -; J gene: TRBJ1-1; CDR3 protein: CASSLGEQGGATEAFF; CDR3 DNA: TGTGCCAGCAGTTTAGGGGAGCAGGGAGGGGCCACTGAAGCTTTCTTT
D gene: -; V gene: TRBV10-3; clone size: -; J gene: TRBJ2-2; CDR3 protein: CAISERGSGELFF; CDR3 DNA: TGTGCCATCAGTGAACGGGGTAGCGGGGAGCTGTTTTTT
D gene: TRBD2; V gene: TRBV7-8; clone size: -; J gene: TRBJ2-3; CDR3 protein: CASSFTTSGGTDTQYF; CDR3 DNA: TGTGCCAGCAGCTTCACGACTAGCGGGGGTACAGATACGCAGTATTTT
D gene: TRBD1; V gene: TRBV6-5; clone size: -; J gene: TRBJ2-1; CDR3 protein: CASTERWTGNNEQFF; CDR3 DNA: TGTGCCAGCACCGAACGTTGGACAGGGAACAATGAGCAGTTCTTC
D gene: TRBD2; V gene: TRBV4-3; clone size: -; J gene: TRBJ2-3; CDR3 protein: CASSQDMSGGTTDTQYF; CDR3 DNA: TGCGCCAGCAGCCAAGACATGAGCGGGGGGACCACAGATACGCAGTATTTT